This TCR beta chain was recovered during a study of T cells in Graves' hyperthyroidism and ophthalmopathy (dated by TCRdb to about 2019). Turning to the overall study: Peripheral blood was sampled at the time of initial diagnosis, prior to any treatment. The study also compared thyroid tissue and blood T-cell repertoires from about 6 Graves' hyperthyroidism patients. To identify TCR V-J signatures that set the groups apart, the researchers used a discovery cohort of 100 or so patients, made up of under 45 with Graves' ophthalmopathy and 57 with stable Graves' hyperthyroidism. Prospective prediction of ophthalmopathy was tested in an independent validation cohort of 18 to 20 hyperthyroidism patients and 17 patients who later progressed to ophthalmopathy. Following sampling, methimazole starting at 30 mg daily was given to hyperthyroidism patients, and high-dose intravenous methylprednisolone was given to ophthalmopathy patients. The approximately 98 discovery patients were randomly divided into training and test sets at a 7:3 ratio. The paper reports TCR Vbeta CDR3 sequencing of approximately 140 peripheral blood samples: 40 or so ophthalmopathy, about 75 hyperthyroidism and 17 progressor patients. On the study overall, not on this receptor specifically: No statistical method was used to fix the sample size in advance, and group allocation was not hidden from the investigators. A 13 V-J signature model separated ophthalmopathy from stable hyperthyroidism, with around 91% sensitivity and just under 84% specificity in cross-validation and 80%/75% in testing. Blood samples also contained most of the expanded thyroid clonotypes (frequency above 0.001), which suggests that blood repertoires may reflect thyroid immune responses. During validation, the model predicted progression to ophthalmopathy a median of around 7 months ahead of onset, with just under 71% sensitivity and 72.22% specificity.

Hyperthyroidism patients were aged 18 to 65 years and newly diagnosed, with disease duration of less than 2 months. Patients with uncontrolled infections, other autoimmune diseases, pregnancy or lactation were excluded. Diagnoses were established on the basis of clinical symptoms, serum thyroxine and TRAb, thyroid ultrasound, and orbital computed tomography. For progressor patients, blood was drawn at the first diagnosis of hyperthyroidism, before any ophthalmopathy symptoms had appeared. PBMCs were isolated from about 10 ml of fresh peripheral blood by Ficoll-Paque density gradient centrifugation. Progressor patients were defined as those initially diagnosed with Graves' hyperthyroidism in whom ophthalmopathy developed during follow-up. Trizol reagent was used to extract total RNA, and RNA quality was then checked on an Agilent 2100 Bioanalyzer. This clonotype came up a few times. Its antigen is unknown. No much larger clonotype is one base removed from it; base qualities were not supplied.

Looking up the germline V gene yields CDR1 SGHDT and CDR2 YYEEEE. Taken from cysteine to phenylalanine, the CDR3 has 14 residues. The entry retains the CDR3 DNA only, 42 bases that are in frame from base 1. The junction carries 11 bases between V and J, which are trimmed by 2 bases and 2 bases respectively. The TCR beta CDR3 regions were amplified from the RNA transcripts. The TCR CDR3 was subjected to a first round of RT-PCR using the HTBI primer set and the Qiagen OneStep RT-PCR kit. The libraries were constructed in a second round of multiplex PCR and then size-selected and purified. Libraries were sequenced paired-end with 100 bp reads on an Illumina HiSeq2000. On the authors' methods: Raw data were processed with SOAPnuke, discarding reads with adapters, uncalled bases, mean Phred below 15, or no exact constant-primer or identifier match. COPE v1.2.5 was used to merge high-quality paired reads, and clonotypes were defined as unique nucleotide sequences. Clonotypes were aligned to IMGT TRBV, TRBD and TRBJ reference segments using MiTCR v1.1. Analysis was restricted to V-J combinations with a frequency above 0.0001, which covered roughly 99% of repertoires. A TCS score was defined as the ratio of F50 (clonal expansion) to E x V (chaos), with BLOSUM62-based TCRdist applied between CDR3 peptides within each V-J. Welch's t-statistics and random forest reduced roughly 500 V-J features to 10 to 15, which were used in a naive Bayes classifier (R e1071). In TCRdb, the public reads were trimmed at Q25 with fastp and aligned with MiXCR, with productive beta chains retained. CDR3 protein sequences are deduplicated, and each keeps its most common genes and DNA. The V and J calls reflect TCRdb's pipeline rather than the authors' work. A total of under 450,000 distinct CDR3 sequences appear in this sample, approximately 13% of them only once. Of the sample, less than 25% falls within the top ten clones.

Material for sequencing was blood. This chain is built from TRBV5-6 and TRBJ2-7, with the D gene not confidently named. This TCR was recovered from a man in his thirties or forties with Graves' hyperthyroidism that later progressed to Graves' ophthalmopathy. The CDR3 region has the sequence CASSFFSWPYEQYF. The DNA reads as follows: TGTGCCAGCAGCTTTTTTTCTTGGCCCTACGAGCAGTACTTC.